A selection of T cell receptor beta chains follows, all from one sample in a study of human T cells and chemical hapten exposure. TCRdb called the RACE reads again in MiXCR, with one record for every CDR3 protein. This table has about 140,000 distinct CDR3 sequences, 12% appearing once. The sample here was whole blood, taken in connection with sensitization to the hapten diphenylcyclopropenone (DPC). These receptors were obtained from a woman aged 45-65 years with alopecia areata. Some clones in this sample may be carry-over from other donors' samples. Both conserved end residues are part of each CDR3. Each record gives: clone size, V gene, J gene, D gene, CDR3 protein, CDR3 DNA. A D gene is named only where the DNA matches it firmly. The size of a clone is reported for some rows only, either as once, few or many, or as a class for expanded clones.

clone size: .
V gene: TRBV11-2
J gene: TRBJ2-3
D gene: .
CDR3 protein: CASSPAAGAEGDTQYF
CDR3 DNA: TGTGCCAGCAGTCCTGCGGCGGGGGCCGAGGGAGATACGCAGTATTTT

clone size: many
V gene: TRBV7-2
J gene: TRBJ2-1
D gene: .
CDR3 protein: CASSLRTAYNEQFF
CDR3 DNA: TGTGCCAGCAGCTTAAGGACAGCTTACAATGAGCAGTTCTTC

clone size: once
V gene: TRBV6-5
J gene: TRBJ2-5
D gene: .
CDR3 protein: CASSYSNGGLETQYF
CDR3 DNA: TGTGCCAGCAGTTACTCGAACGGGGGGCTGGAGACCCAGTACTTC

clone size: .
V gene: TRBV12-3/TRBV12-4
J gene: TRBJ1-1
D gene: .
CDR3 protein: CASSLSVEGTEAFF
CDR3 DNA: TGTGCCAGCAGTTTATCAGTAGAGGGGACTGAAGCTTTCTTT

clone size: few
V gene: TRBV7-3
J gene: TRBJ2-5
D gene: TRBD1
CDR3 protein: CASSSDRVLYF
CDR3 DNA: TGTGCCAGCAGCTCGGACAGGGTGTTGTACTTC

clone size: .
V gene: TRBV18
J gene: TRBJ1-1
D gene: .
CDR3 protein: CASSPALDTEAFF
CDR3 DNA: TGTGCCAGCTCTCCGGCCTTGGACACTGAAGCTTTCTTT

clone size: many
V gene: TRBV6-4
J gene: TRBJ2-1
D gene: TRBD2
CDR3 protein: CASSELAGEGNEQFF
CDR3 DNA: TGTGCCAGCAGCGAACTAGCGGGAGAGGGCAATGAGCAGTTCTTC

clone size: .
V gene: TRBV7-8
J gene: TRBJ2-5
D gene: .
CDR3 protein: CASSLLPPWEPSGTQYF
CDR3 DNA: TGTGCCAGCAGCTTACTACCCCCCTGGGAGCCCTCGGGGACCCAGTACTTC

clone size: many
V gene: TRBV10-3
J gene: TRBJ2-5
D gene: TRBD1
CDR3 protein: CAISTGQGQETQYF
CDR3 DNA: TGTGCCATCAGTACCGGACAGGGACAAGAGACCCAGTACTTC

clone size: many
V gene: TRBV24-1
J gene: TRBJ2-1
D gene: TRBD1
CDR3 protein: CATSDQTGGSYNEQFF
CDR3 DNA: TGTGCCACCAGTGATCAGACAGGGGGGTCCTACAATGAGCAGTTCTTC

clone size: few
V gene: TRBV29-1
J gene: TRBJ2-3
D gene: .
CDR3 protein: CSVEGDGTDTQYF
CDR3 DNA: TGCAGCGTTGAAGGCGACGGAACAGATACGCAGTATTTT

clone size: few
V gene: TRBV5-1
J gene: TRBJ1-2
D gene: TRBD1
CDR3 protein: CASSLEGARAYGYTF
CDR3 DNA: TGCGCCAGCAGCTTGGAGGGGGCGCGGGCCTATGGCTACACCTTC

clone size: .
V gene: TRBV12-3/TRBV12-4
J gene: TRBJ2-7
D gene: .
CDR3 protein: CASSFGDATGEQYF
CDR3 DNA: TGTGCCAGCAGTTTTGGGGACGCTACCGGGGAGCAGTACTTC

clone size: few
V gene: TRBV11-2
J gene: TRBJ2-4
D gene: .
CDR3 protein: CASSPGGVSKNIQYF
CDR3 DNA: TGTGCCAGCAGCCCAGGTGGGGTGTCCAAAAACATTCAGTACTTC

clone size: few
V gene: TRBV6-1
J gene: TRBJ1-1
D gene: TRBD1
CDR3 protein: CASTSATGGSEAFF
CDR3 DNA: TGTGCCAGCACTTCGGCGACAGGGGGGTCTGAAGCTTTCTTT

clone size: few
V gene: TRBV7-3
J gene: TRBJ2-2
D gene: .
CDR3 protein: CASSLITGGTGELFF
CDR3 DNA: TGTGCCAGCAGCTTAATTACGGGTGGCACCGGGGAGCTGTTTTTT

clone size: many
V gene: TRBV14
J gene: TRBJ2-2
D gene: TRBD2
CDR3 protein: CATPEPTSGPNTGELFF
CDR3 DNA: TGTGCCACCCCTGAACCCACTAGCGGGCCCAACACCGGGGAGCTGTTTTTT

clone size: many
V gene: TRBV10-3
J gene: TRBJ1-6
D gene: .
CDR3 protein: CAIRDEGSSYNSPLHF
CDR3 DNA: TGTGCCATCAGGGATGAGGGCAGCTCCTATAATTCACCCCTCCACTTT

clone size: few
V gene: TRBV5-6
J gene: TRBJ1-5
D gene: .
CDR3 protein: CASSLIGGGNQPQHF
CDR3 DNA: TGTGCCAGCAGCTTGATCGGGGGAGGGAATCAGCCCCAGCATTTT

clone size: few
V gene: TRBV27
J gene: TRBJ2-3
D gene: TRBD2
CDR3 protein: CASSLLLRTSEADTQYF
CDR3 DNA: TGTGCCAGCAGTTTACTTCTCCGGACTAGTGAAGCAGATACGCAGTATTTT

clone size: .
V gene: TRBV12-3/TRBV12-4
J gene: TRBJ1-6
D gene: TRBD1
CDR3 protein: CASSWGQGRNSPLHF
CDR3 DNA: TGTGCCAGCAGTTGGGGACAGGGACGGAATTCACCCCTCCACTTT

clone size: many
V gene: TRBV20-1
J gene: TRBJ2-1
D gene: .
CDR3 protein: CSARDKRSGTSSNEQFF
CDR3 DNA: TGCAGTGCTAGAGATAAAAGGTCCGGGACATCATCCAATGAGCAGTTCTTC

clone size: many
V gene: TRBV6-1
J gene: TRBJ2-1
D gene: .
CDR3 protein: CASSEVGGTNVEQFF
CDR3 DNA: TGTGCCAGCAGTGAAGTTGGGGGAACTAACGTTGAGCAGTTCTTC

clone size: .
V gene: TRBV4-2
J gene: TRBJ2-2
D gene: TRBD2
CDR3 protein: CASSQEPSGGNTGELFF
CDR3 DNA: TGTGCCAGCAGCCAAGAACCCAGCGGGGGGAACACCGGGGAGCTGTTTTTT

clone size: few
V gene: TRBV18
J gene: TRBJ2-2
D gene: .
CDR3 protein: CASSSPWRTANTGELFF
CDR3 DNA: TGTGCCAGCTCGTCGCCTTGGAGGACGGCGAACACCGGGGAGCTGTTTTTT

clone size: few
V gene: TRBV7-2
J gene: TRBJ2-1
D gene: .
CDR3 protein: CASSSRRSGSGYNEQFF
CDR3 DNA: TGTGCCAGCAGCTCCCGGCGTTCGGGTTCAGGCTACAATGAGCAGTTCTTC

clone size: few
V gene: TRBV3-1
J gene: TRBJ1-2
D gene: .
CDR3 protein: CASSPRPHGYTF
CDR3 DNA: TGTGCCAGCAGCCCCCGTCCCCATGGCTACACCTTC

clone size: few
V gene: TRBV27
J gene: TRBJ2-1
D gene: TRBD2
CDR3 protein: CASSLSGGTSGDYNEQFF
CDR3 DNA: TGTGCCAGCAGTTTATCAGGGGGGACTAGCGGGGACTACAATGAGCAGTTCTTC

clone size: .
V gene: TRBV6-2/TRBV6-3
J gene: TRBJ2-1
D gene: TRBD2
CDR3 protein: CASSYRFGTSGSRSNEQFF
CDR3 DNA: TGTGCCAGCAGTTACAGGTTCGGGACTAGCGGGAGTAGGTCCAATGAGCAGTTCTTC

clone size: few
V gene: TRBV6-4
J gene: TRBJ2-7
D gene: TRBD1
CDR3 protein: CASSGTSQGSEQYF
CDR3 DNA: TGTGCCAGCAGTGGAACATCACAGGGGTCCGAGCAGTACTTC

clone size: few
V gene: TRBV5-1
J gene: TRBJ2-7
D gene: .
CDR3 protein: CASSFQPTTNEQYF
CDR3 DNA: TGCGCCAGCAGCTTCCAGCCCACCACTAACGAGCAGTACTTC

clone size: .
V gene: TRBV5-5
J gene: TRBJ1-2
D gene: .
CDR3 protein: CASSLAGDTYTF
CDR3 DNA: TGTGCCAGCAGCTTGGCAGGGGACACCTACACCTTC

clone size: few
V gene: TRBV6-2/TRBV6-3
J gene: TRBJ2-1
D gene: TRBD2
CDR3 protein: CASSFLAGAPYNEQFF
CDR3 DNA: TGTGCCAGCAGTTTTCTAGCGGGAGCACCTTACAATGAGCAGTTCTTC

clone size: .
V gene: TRBV29-1
J gene: TRBJ2-5
D gene: .
CDR3 protein: CSVATGEETQYF
CDR3 DNA: TGCAGCGTTGCAACCGGAGAAGAGACCCAGTACTTC

clone size: few
V gene: TRBV19
J gene: TRBJ2-7
D gene: .
CDR3 protein: CASSPSDYGEQYF
CDR3 DNA: TGTGCCAGTAGCCCCTCGGACTATGGCGAGCAGTACTTC

clone size: few
V gene: TRBV5-1
J gene: TRBJ1-1
D gene: .
CDR3 protein: CASSLKANTEAFF
CDR3 DNA: TGCGCCAGCAGCTTAAAGGCGAACACTGAAGCTTTCTTT

clone size: .
V gene: TRBV29-1
J gene: TRBJ2-1
D gene: TRBD2
CDR3 protein: CSVGRTRDNEQFF
CDR3 DNA: TGCAGCGTGGGAAGGACTAGGGATAATGAGCAGTTCTTC

clone size: many
V gene: TRBV10-3
J gene: TRBJ2-5
D gene: .
CDR3 protein: CATQGTGQETQYF
CDR3 DNA: TGTGCCACCCAGGGTACGGGACAAGAGACCCAGTACTTC

clone size: .
V gene: TRBV11-1
J gene: TRBJ1-6
D gene: .
CDR3 protein: CASSLVTLSPLHF
CDR3 DNA: TGTGCCAGCAGCTTAGTTACGTTGTCACCCCTCCACTTT

clone size: few
V gene: TRBV27
J gene: TRBJ1-1
D gene: .
CDR3 protein: CASSLRRANTEAFF
CDR3 DNA: TGTGCCAGCAGTTTAAGAAGGGCGAACACTGAAGCTTTCTTT

clone size: .
V gene: TRBV27
J gene: TRBJ2-7
D gene: .
CDR3 protein: CASASYEQYF
CDR3 DNA: TGTGCCAGCGCTTCCTACGAGCAGTACTTC

clone size: .
V gene: TRBV20-1
J gene: TRBJ2-3
D gene: .
CDR3 protein: CAGRITDTQYF
CDR3 DNA: TGTGCGGGTCGAATCACAGATACGCAGTATTTT

clone size: .
V gene: TRBV11-2
J gene: TRBJ2-7
D gene: .
CDR3 protein: CASSVGVGEQYF
CDR3 DNA: TGTGCCAGCAGCGTGGGGGTCGGCGAGCAGTACTTC

clone size: .
V gene: TRBV5-4
J gene: TRBJ1-1
D gene: .
CDR3 protein: CASSFWQGANTEAFF
CDR3 DNA: TGTGCCAGCAGCTTCTGGCAGGGAGCCAACACTGAAGCTTTCTTT

clone size: few
V gene: TRBV6-1
J gene: TRBJ1-1
D gene: .
CDR3 protein: CASSHREVGTEAFF
CDR3 DNA: TGTGCCAGCAGTCACAGGGAAGTGGGCACTGAAGCTTTCTTT

clone size: few
V gene: TRBV20-1
J gene: TRBJ2-1
D gene: .
CDR3 protein: CSAKIGVNYNEQFF
CDR3 DNA: TGCAGTGCTAAGATCGGGGTGAATTACAATGAGCAGTTCTTC

clone size: few
V gene: TRBV6-2/TRBV6-3
J gene: TRBJ2-7
D gene: .
CDR3 protein: CASRPTVRGSYEQYF
CDR3 DNA: TGTGCCAGCAGACCAACAGTACGGGGGTCCTACGAGCAGTACTTC

clone size: .
V gene: TRBV19
J gene: TRBJ2-6
D gene: TRBD1
CDR3 protein: CASTGQGIGGANVLTF
CDR3 DNA: TGTGCCAGTACGGGACAGGGGATAGGCGGGGCCAACGTCCTGACTTTC

clone size: .
V gene: TRBV11-3
J gene: TRBJ2-7
D gene: .
CDR3 protein: CASSSPWGSYEQYF
CDR3 DNA: TGTGCCAGCAGCTCCCCCTGGGGCTCCTACGAGCAGTACTTC